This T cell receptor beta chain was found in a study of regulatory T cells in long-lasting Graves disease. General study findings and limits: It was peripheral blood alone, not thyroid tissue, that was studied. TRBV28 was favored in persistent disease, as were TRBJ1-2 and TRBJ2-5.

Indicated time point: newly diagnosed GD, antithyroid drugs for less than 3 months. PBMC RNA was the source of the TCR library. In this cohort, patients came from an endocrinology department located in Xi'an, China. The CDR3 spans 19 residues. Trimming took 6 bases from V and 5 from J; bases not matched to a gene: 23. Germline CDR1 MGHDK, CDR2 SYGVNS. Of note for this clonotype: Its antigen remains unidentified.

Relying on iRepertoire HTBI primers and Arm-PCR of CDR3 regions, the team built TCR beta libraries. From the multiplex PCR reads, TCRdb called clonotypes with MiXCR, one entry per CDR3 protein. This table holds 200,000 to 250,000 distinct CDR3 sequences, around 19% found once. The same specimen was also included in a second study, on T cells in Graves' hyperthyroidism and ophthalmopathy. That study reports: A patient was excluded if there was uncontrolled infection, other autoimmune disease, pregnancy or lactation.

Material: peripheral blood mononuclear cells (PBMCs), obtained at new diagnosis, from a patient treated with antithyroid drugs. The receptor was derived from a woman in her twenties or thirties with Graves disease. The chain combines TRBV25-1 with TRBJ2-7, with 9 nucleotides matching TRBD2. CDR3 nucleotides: TGTGCCAGCAGCTTAGATGGTGTGGGGCTAGCGGGATCGTACCACGAGCAGTACTTC. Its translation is CASSLDGVGLAGSYHEQYF.